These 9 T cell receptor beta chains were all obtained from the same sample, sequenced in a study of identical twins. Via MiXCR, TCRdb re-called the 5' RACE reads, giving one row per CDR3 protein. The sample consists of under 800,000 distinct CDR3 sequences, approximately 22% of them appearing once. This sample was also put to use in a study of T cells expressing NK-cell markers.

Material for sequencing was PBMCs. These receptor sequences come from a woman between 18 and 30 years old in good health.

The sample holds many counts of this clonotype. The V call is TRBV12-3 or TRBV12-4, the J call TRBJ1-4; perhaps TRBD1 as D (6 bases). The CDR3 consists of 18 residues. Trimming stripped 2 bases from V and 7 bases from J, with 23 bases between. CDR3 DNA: TGTGCCAGCAGTTTATTTGGCAGCCCGAGGGGGAATTCTGAAAAACTGTTTTTT. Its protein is CASSLFGSPRGNSEKLFF.

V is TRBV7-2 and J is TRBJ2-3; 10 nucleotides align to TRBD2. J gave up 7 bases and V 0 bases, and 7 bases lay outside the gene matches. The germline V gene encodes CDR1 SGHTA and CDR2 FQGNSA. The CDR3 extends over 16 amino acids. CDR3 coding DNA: TGTGCCAGCAGCTTAGCGCCGGGACTAGCGTTGCATACGCAGTATTTT. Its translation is CASSLAPGLALHTQYF.

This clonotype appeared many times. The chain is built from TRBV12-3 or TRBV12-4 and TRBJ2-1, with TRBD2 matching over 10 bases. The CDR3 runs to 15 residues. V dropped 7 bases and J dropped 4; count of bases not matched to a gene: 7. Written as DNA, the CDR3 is TGTGCCAGCACTCCAGCGGGGGGGGCTTACAATGAGCAGTTCTTC. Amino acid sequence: CASTPAGGAYNEQFF.

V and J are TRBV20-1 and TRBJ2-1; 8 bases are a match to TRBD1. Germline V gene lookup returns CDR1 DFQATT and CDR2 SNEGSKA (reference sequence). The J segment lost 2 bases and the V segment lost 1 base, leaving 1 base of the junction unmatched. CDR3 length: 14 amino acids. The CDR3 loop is CSARGRGPYNEQFF. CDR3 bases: TGCAGTGCTAGAGGCAGGGGGCCCTACAATGAGCAGTTCTTC.

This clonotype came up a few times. CDR3 in DNA: TGTGCCACCTCAAGGACTAGCTCAAGCACAGATACGCAGTATTTT. Amino acid sequence: CATSRTSSSTDTQYF. The V gene is TRBV6-2 or TRBV6-3, the J gene TRBJ2-3; 8 bases line up with TRBD2. CDR1 and CDR2 from the germline V gene are MNHEY and SVGEGT. The V and J ends lost 10 bases and 0 bases, in that order; junction bases with no gene match: 9. This CDR3 has 15 amino acids.

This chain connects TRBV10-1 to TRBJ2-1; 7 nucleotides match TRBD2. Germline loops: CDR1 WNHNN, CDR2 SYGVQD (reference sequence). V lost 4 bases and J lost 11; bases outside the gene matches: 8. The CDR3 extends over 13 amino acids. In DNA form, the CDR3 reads TGCGCCAGCAGTGGGTCGTTGCGGGGGAAGCAGTTCTTC. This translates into CASSGSLRGKQFF.

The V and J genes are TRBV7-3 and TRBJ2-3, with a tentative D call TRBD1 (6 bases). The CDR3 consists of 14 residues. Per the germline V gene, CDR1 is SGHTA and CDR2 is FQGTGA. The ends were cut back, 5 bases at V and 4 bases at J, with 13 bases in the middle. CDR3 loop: CASSPSHRADTQYF. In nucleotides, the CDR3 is TGTGCCAGCAGCCCGTCCCACAGGGCAGATACGCAGTATTTT.

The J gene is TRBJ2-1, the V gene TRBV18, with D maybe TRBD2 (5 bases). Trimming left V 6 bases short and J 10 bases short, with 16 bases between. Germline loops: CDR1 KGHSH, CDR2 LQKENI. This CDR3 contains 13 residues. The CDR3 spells CASSPNGAAEQFF. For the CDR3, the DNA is TGTGCCAGCTCCCCTAATGGAGCGGCGGAGCAGTTCTTC.

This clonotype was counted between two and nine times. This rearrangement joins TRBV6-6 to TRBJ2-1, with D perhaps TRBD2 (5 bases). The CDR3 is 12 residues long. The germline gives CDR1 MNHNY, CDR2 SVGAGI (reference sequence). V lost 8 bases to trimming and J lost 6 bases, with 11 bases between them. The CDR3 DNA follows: TGTGCCAGCGAGGGTAGGTCCAATGAGCAGTTCTTC. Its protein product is CASEGRSNEQFF.